This T cell receptor (beta chain) was obtained from a study of OX40 agonist ivuxolimab in advanced cancers. Study information: Checkpoint inhibitors had been given previously to under 50% of patients. Study-wide points: Relative to CD4+ cells, CD8+ T cells on average had more expanded clones.

Any history of autoimmune disease or systemic immunosuppression disqualified patients. Data came from immunoSEQ multiplex PCR; TCRdb stores just in-frame clones and leaves some out. Of some 40,000 clones listed, roughly 80% are singletons. This CDR3 contains 13 residues. The V gene end was trimmed by 3 bases and the J gene end by 3 bases; junction bases not matched to a gene: 2. Germline lookup yields CDR1 MNHEY and CDR2 SMNVEV (reference sequence). As for this clone: What it binds is unknown.

Sequencing was performed on CD4+ or CD8+ T cells sorted from blood, taken in a trial of the OX40 agonist ivuxolimab. The sequence came from an adult with an advanced solid tumor such as melanoma, head and neck, liver or kidney cancer. The gene calls are TRBV27 and TRBJ2-7; 7 nucleotides line up with TRBD2. The CDR3 loop is CASSFGGGYEQYF. In DNA form, the CDR3 reads TGTGCCAGCAGTTTTGGGGGGGGCTACGAGCAGTACTTC.